This TCR beta chain comes out of a study of blood T cell repertoires in COVID-19 (TCRdb year 2020). For the study in its entirety: Samples covering the acute and convalescent phases of COVID-19 were provided by collaborators in the United States, Italy and Spain. The prospective study material was composed of cDNA or gDNA derived from T cells, B-cell-depleted T cells, or PBMCs. Deeply sampled blood TCRbeta repertoires from subjects exposed to, actively infected with, or recovered from COVID-19 were included in the dataset. The repertoires were released in a freely available public database meant as a resource for research on the immune response to SARS-CoV-2. Samples came from the ongoing ImmuneRACE study (first 160 participants) plus 1,254 subjects from 6 global collaborators. The sample metadata nearly always contained a de-identified subject ID, COVID-19 status, age in years and sex. Where available, HLA class I and class II types were taken from metadata supplied by the sample provider and were not determined by assay-based typing.

With regard to this clone: There is no known antigen for this receptor. Base qualities are not at hand, and no much larger clone is one base apart.

On the study overall, not on this receptor specifically: The amount of clinical and demographic metadata varied by source and participant and was provided uncurated.

TCRbeta CDR3 regions were amplified from genomic DNA using the immunoSEQ Assay, a bias-controlled multiplex PCR. Processing in the source paper ran as follows. Within the assay, amplification of reference gene primers was used to estimate how many nucleated cells each sample contained. To quantify the absolute abundance of each unique TCRbeta CDR3 rearrangement, sequence reads were collapsed and filtered. For each sample, productive Simpson clonality was calculated as the square root of Simpson's diversity index over productive rearrangements. Imported from immuneACCESS, the table was reduced by TCRdb to in-frame sequences with V and J called. These copies leave out some clones; in studies compared against another copy, an unresolved V gene accounts for under half, and the cause of the remainder is not known. The DNA was the basis for D and trimming; V, J and clone size are from that table. The sample records a few hundred thousand clones, approximately 82% of which are singletons. 3.6% of the sample belongs to the ten largest clones.

At the junction V is shortened by 6 bases and J by 3 bases; bases outside the gene matches: 11. From cysteine to phenylalanine, the CDR3 is 16 amino acids long. The only DNA kept is the CDR3, 48 bases in frame from the first base. The CDR1 and CDR2 encoded by the germline V gene are MNHEY and SVGEGT. The collaborating institutions used their own protocols to collect whole blood in K2EDTA tubes. For TCRbeta analysis, collaborators shipped samples as frozen whole blood, isolated PBMCs, or DNA extracted from either of those sample types. The sequence came from a woman older than 75 with acute or convalescent COVID-19. The sequence joins TRBV6-2 or TRBV6-3 to TRBJ1-5; 7 of the junction bases match TRBD1. The sample consisted of peripheral blood. CDR3 region: CASSGFQGVLNQPQHF. The base sequence is TGTGCCAGCAGCGGTTTTCAGGGGGTACTCAATCAGCCCCAGCATTTT.